The 8 T cell receptor beta chains given below trace back to one sample, sequenced in a study of graft-versus-host responses after intestinal transplantation. This table comes from immunoSEQ multiplex PCR, and its TCRdb copy is limited to in-frame clones, with some not included. The table includes 13,000 or so clones, around 40% detected once. The sequences come from alloreactive CD4+ T cells from a mixed lymphocyte reaction culture, collected before intestinal transplant. Subset defined: CFSE-low proliferating T cells sorted from approximately 6-day pre-transplant mixed lymphocyte reaction (GvH or HvG direction). All receptors come from a human patient who received an intestinal transplant.

This clone appeared a few times. This chain joins TRBV19 and TRBJ2-7; the match to TRBD1 covers 9 bases. V dropped 5 bases and J dropped 9; count of bases not matched to a gene: 17. CDR3 length: 16 amino acids. Looked up from germline, CDR1 is LNHDA and CDR2 is SQIVND (reference sequence). For the CDR3, the DNA is TGTGCCAGTAGTCCTACACTCCGGGACAGGGATAGAGTGCAGTACTTC. Its protein is CASSPTLRDRDRVQYF. Together with reference TRBV19 and TRBJ2-7, the CDR3 gives the full variable domain: DGGITQSPKYLFRKEGQNVTLSCEQNLNHDAMYWYRQDPGQGLRLIYYSQIVNDFQKGDIAEGYSVSREKKESFPLTVTSAQKNPTAFYLCASSPTLRDRDRVQYFGPGTRLTVT.

Sample share makes this clone medium-sized (0.01 to 0.1%). The junction departs from the called germline gene at one end, perhaps through a read error. The chain employs TRBV7-8 and TRBJ1-1; no clear D. The germline V gene encodes CDR1 SGHVS and CDR2 FQNEAQ. CDR3 length: 13 amino acids. This CDR3 reads CASSLALRPEAFF. CDR3 DNA: TGTGCCAGCAGCTTAGCGCTTCGTCCTGAGGCTTTCTTT. The full variable domain, in which reference TRBV7-8 and TRBJ1-1 provide the parts outside the CDR3, is GAGVSQSPRYKVAKRGQDVALRCDPISGHVSLFWYQQALGQGPEFLTYFQNEAQLDKSGLPSDRFFAERPEGSVSTLKIQRTQQEDSAVYLCASSLALRPEAFFGQGTRLTVV.

The genes are TRBV7-2 and TRBJ2-1, with D possibly TRBD2 on 5 matching bases. The germline CDR1 and CDR2 sequences are SGHTA and FQGNSA. Trimming left V 4 bases short and J 7 bases short, with 5 bases between. CDR3 length: 11 residues. The CDR3 coding sequence is TGTGCCAGCAGCTGGAGGAATGAGCAGTTCTTC. It encodes CASSWRNEQFF.

The chain carries TRBV19 and TRBJ1-5, with a possible D match to TRBD1 (5 bases). Germline CDR1 is LNHDA and CDR2 is SQIVND (reference sequence). The CDR3 spans 16 residues. Trimming left V 2 bases short and J 4 bases short, with 15 bases between. CDR3 residues: CASSIMGPGFNQPQHF. CDR3 nucleotide sequence: TGTGCCAGTAGTATAATGGGCCCAGGGTTTAATCAGCCCCAGCATTTT. Together with reference TRBV19 and TRBJ1-5, the CDR3 gives the full variable domain: DGGITQSPKYLFRKEGQNVTLSCEQNLNHDAMYWYRQDPGQGLRLIYYSQIVNDFQKGDIAEGYSVSREKKESFPLTVTSAQKNPTAFYLCASSIMGPGFNQPQHFGDGTRLSIL.

The chain uses TRBV7-8 and TRBJ2-2; D call uncertain. The ends were cut back, 5 bases at V and 4 bases at J, with 14 bases in the middle. CDR3 length equals 15 residues. In germline, CDR1 is SGHVS, CDR2 FQNEAQ. DNA for the CDR3: TGTGCCAGCAGCCAATCAGGCACCACCACCGGGGAGCTGTTTTTT. Translating gives CASSQSGTTTGELFF.

The rearrangement uses TRBV29-1 and TRBJ2-7; D call uncertain. The CDR3 is 12 amino acids. Trimming stripped 5 bases from V and 0 bases from J, with 8 bases between. The germline V gene has CDR1 SQVTM and CDR2 ANQGSEA. DNA for the CDR3: TGCAGCGTTACAGTGTCCTCCTACGAGCAGTACTTC. Residues: CSVTVSSYEQYF.

V is TRBV18 and J is TRBJ1-2; TRBD1 agrees at 8 bases. CDR1 and CDR2 (germline): KGHSH, LQKENI. The CDR3 runs to 14 residues. Trimming took 3 bases from V and 1 from J; bases not matched to a gene: 1. The CDR3 coding sequence is TGTGCCAGCTCACCGGGACAGGTTAACTATGGCTACACCTTC. Amino acid sequence: CASSPGQVNYGYTF.

For the CDR3, the DNA is TGTGCCAGCAGTCATATAGCGGGGGGGCTGTACGAGCAGTACTTC. It specifies CASSHIAGGLYEQYF. The chain employs TRBV6-1 and TRBJ2-7; TRBD2 aligns across 11 bases. J was trimmed by 4 bases and V by 5 bases; bases with no gene match: 7. The length of the CDR3 is 15 residues. Germline values: CDR1 MNHNS, CDR2 SASEGT.